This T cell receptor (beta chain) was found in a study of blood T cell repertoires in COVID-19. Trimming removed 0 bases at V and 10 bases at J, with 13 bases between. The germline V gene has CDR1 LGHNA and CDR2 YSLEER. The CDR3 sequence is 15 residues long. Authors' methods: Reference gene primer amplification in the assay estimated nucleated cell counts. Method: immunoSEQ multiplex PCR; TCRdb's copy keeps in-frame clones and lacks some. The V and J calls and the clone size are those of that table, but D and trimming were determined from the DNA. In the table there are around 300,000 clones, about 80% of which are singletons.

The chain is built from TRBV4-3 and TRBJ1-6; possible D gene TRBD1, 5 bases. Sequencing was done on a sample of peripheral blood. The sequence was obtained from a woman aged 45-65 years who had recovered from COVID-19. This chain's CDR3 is CASSQDPGWGSPLHF. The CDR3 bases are TGCGCCAGCAGCCAAGATCCAGGGTGGGGATCACCCCTCCACTTT.